Sequencing of this T cell receptor (beta chain) was carried out in a study of blood T cell repertoires in COVID-19. Study context: The United States, Italy and Spain supplied acute and convalescent COVID-19 samples.

Trimming shortened V by 6 bases and J by 4 bases, and 6 bases separated the two germline ends. The CDR3 runs to 11 residues. CDR1 and CDR2 (germline): MNHEY, SMNVEV (reference sequence). In the authors' workflow: Reference gene primers were amplified, and this amplification served to estimate nucleated cell counts. TCRdb keeps only in-frame clones here, not all; method: immunoSEQ multiplex PCR. The D gene and trimming were derived from the DNA, and the V and J assignments and clone size from that table. The sample includes approximately 85,000 clones, over 75% of them seen just once. The sequencing sample was made of peripheral blood. This chain links TRBV27 with TRBJ1-1; the D is unclear. The sequence derives from a human donor in a cohort sampled during active COVID-19. The CDR3 loop is CASRRGTEAFF. CDR3 DNA sequence: TGTGCCAGCAGACGGGGCACTGAAGCTTTCTTT.